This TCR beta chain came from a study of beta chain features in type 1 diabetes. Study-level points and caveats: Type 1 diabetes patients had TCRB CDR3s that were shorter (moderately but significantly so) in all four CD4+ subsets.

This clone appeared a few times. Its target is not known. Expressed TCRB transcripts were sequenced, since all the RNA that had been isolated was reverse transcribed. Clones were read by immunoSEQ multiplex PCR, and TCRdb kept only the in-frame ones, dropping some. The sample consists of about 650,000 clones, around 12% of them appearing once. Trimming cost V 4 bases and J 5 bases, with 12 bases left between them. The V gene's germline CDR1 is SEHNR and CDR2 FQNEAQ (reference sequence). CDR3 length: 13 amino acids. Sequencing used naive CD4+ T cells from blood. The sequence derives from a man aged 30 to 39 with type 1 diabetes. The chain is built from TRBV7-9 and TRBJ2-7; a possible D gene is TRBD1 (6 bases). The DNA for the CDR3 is TGTGCCAGCAGCTCTCAGGGGAACAACGAGCAGTACTTC. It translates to CASSSQGNNEQYF.